The clone carrying this TCR beta chain showed up just a few times. The data stem from a study of blood T cell repertoires in COVID-19. Looking at the study overall: Samples came from the United States, Italy and Spain, spanning acute and convalescent COVID-19. T cells, B-cell-depleted T cells, or PBMCs supplied cDNA or gDNA.

The V end lost 7 bases, the J end lost 4 bases, and 14 bases lay between the germline ends. The CDR3 totals 14 residues. Germline V CDR1 and CDR2: SNHLY, FYNNEI. Under the authors' procedure: Scientists estimated how many nucleated cells there were by amplifying reference gene primers. TCRdb's table, derived via immunoSEQ multiplex PCR, lists solely in-frame clones and lacks some. V and J calls and clone size follow that table, whereas D and trimming were derived from the DNA. This sample has about 220,000 clones, with 82% found just once. The gene calls are TRBV2 and TRBJ2-1; a weak D match, TRBD1 (7 bases). This clonotype originated in a woman of 80 years or more with acute or convalescent COVID-19. Sequenced material: peripheral blood. The CDR3: CASNSGGLYNEQFF. The CDR3 coding sequence is TGTGCCAGCAATTCAGGGGGACTTTACAATGAGCAGTTCTTC.